These 21 T cell receptor beta chains share one sample of origin, sequenced in a study of blood T cell repertoires in COVID-19 (dated by TCRdb to 2019 to 2021). The library was generated by the immunoSEQ multiplex PCR assay. Held by TCRdb, this immuneACCESS table contains in-frame sequences only and omits some clones. Under half of the omission traces to an unresolved V gene where checked; the cause of the rest is unknown. Counted in this sample were around 340,000 clones; approximately 86% of them appeared once. Around 4% of the sample is in the top ten clones. Sequenced: PBMCs or T cells enriched from blood (not recorded which). The receptors come from a woman aged 40 to 50 with acute COVID-19.

The gene calls are TRBV5-8 and TRBJ1-5, with D hard to call. From germline, CDR1 is SGHTS and CDR2 YDEGEE. With 4 bases removed from V and 1 base from J, the gap between germline ends came to 9 bases. This CDR3 comprises 14 residues. CDR3: CASSPRQSNQPQHF. The CDR3 DNA is TGTGCCAGCAGCCCTCGACAAAGCAATCAGCCCCAGCATTTT.

In the case of this clone: At one of its ends the junction is not consistent with the germline gene, which may arise from a read error. The chain is built from TRBV7-8 and TRBJ2-7; D might be TRBD1 (7 bases). CDR1 SGHVS and CDR2 FQNEAQ come from the germline V gene. The CDR3 sequence is 13 residues long. CDR3 protein: CASSFSGGYGQYF. For the CDR3, the DNA is TGTGCCAGCAGCTTTTCAGGGGGGTACGGGCAGTACTTC.

This clone was seen at least ten times. The rearrangement uses TRBV12-3 or TRBV12-4 and TRBJ2-7; D possibly corresponds to TRBD1 (6 bases). Trimming took 6 bases from V and 5 from J, leaving 8 bases between them. The CDR3 is made up of 11 amino acids. CDR3 DNA: TGTGCCAGCAGAACAGGGAACGAGCAGTACTTC. As protein: CASRTGNEQYF.

The V and J genes are TRBV9 and TRBJ1-6; 7 nucleotides agree with TRBD1. The germline gives CDR1 SGDLS, CDR2 YYNGEE. The CDR3 has 15 residues. Trimming took 0 bases from V and 10 from J; bases not matched to a gene: 7. The CDR3 is CASSVGQGVESPLHF. CDR3 sequence (DNA): TGTGCCAGCAGCGTAGGACAGGGCGTTGAGTCACCCCTCCACTTT.

This clone has just a few counts. The rearrangement uses TRBV6-2 or TRBV6-3 and TRBJ1-2, with D possibly TRBD1 on 6 matching bases. V lost 5 bases, J lost 6 bases, and 19 bases lay in between. The CDR3 is made up of 15 amino acids. Per germline, CDR1 MNHEY and CDR2 SVGEGT. DNA of the CDR3: TGTGCCAGCAGTAAAAGAGAAGGACAGTTACATGGCTACACCTTC. Its translation: CASSKREGQLHGYTF.

Written as DNA, the CDR3 is TGTGCCAGCAGCGAGCAACAGGGTGGTGAAGCTTTCTTT. This encodes CASSEQQGGEAFF. The V call is TRBV7-2, the J call TRBJ1-1, with D maybe TRBD1 (6 bases). The CDR3 covers 13 residues. Germline V gene lookup returns CDR1 SGHTA and CDR2 FQGNSA. With 5 bases removed from V and 7 bases from J, the gap between germline ends came to 14 bases. Full variable domain (outside the CDR3, taken from reference TRBV7-2 and TRBJ1-1): GAGVSQSPSNKVTEKGKDVELRCDPISGHTALYWYRQSLGQGLEFLIYFQGNSAPDKSGLPSDRFSAERTGGSVSTLTIQRTQQEDSAVYLCASSEQQGGEAFFGQGTRLTVV.

The chain joins TRBV19 to TRBJ1-1; 9 bases match TRBD1. This CDR3 has 14 residues. Germline trimming cut 7 bases from V and 1 base from J; bases unmatched to any gene: 4. Germline V lookup: CDR1 LNHDA, CDR2 SQIVND (reference sequence). DNA for the CDR3: TGTGCCAGTATGCTGACAGGGGGGAACACTGAAGCTTTCTTT. Protein sequence: CASMLTGGNTEAFF.

V usage is TRBV7-6 and J usage is TRBJ1-6; 9 positions match TRBD1. V trimming: 2 bases; J trimming: 10 bases; junction bases outside the gene matches: 9. The germline gives CDR1 SGHVS, CDR2 FNYEAQ. This CDR3 region has 16 residues. Written as DNA, the CDR3 is TGTGCCAGCAGCTTAACTCCGGGACAGGGCGAATCACCCCTCCACTTT. The encoded protein is CASSLTPGQGESPLHF.

The CDR3 region has the DNA TGTGCCAGCAGCAAAGGACGGGCCGGGGAGCTGTTTTTT. Translating it yields CASSKGRAGELFF. This sequence joins TRBV21-1 and TRBJ2-2; the listed D gene, TRBD2, was not tested against the DNA. TRBV21-1 is termed a pseudogene. The CDR3 is 13 residues long.

This chain joins TRBV5-6 and TRBJ1-5; TRBD1 matches 9 bases. The CDR3 is 16 residues long. CDR1 is SGHDT and CDR2 is YYEEEE in the germline V gene. Trimming at V came to 2 bases and at J to 6 bases, leaving 9 bases not matched to a gene. The CDR3 sequence is CASSLRTGATIQPQHF. For the CDR3, the DNA is TGTGCCAGCAGCTTAAGGACAGGGGCAACAATTCAGCCCCAGCATTTT. Combining the CDR3 with reference TRBV5-6 and TRBJ1-5 gives the whole variable domain DAGVTQSPTHLIKTRGQQVTLRCSPKSGHDTVSWYQQALGQGPQFIFQYYEEEERQRGNFPDRFSGHQFPNYSSELNVNALLLGDSALYLCASSLRTGATIQPQHFGDGTRLSIL.

In nucleotides, the CDR3 is TGTGCCAGTAGCCCCCAGGGTCTGGGCACTGAAGCTTTCTTT. It translates to CASSPQGLGTEAFF. V usage is TRBV19 and J usage is TRBJ1-1; D is possibly TRBD1 (5 bases). Between the trimmed V and J ends, which lost 6 bases and 4 bases, there was a span of 15 bases. The V gene's germline CDR1 is LNHDA and CDR2 SQIVND (reference sequence). CDR3 length equals 14 residues.

Here the CDR3 DNA reads TGTGCCAGCAGCCAAGGTCAGCGGGGGTCCACAGATACGCAGTATTTT. This translates into CASSQGQRGSTDTQYF. The genes are TRBV14 and TRBJ2-3, with 8 bases aligning to TRBD2. J gave up 2 bases and V 1 base, and 5 bases lay outside the gene matches. This CDR3 has 16 residues. Germline CDR1 SGHDN, CDR2 FVKESK.

The V call is TRBV4-3, the J call TRBJ2-2; unclear D gene. V was clipped by 0 bases and J by 6 bases, with 11 bases between them. The CDR3 runs 15 residues. Germline CDR1 LGHNA, CDR2 YSLEER. The CDR3 sequence is CASSQESTSAGELFF. CDR3 DNA sequence: TGCGCCAGCAGCCAAGAGTCAACGAGCGCCGGGGAGCTGTTTTTT.

The genes are TRBV9 and TRBJ1-3; D is possibly TRBD1 (6 bases). Germline V gene lookup returns CDR1 SGDLS and CDR2 YYNGEE. V was clipped by 3 bases and J by 3 bases, with 13 bases between them. CDR3 size: 15 residues. The CDR3 here is CASSALGGYGNTIYF. In DNA, the CDR3 is TGTGCCAGCAGCGCCCTAGGGGGATATGGAAACACCATATATTTT. Based on the CDR3 plus reference TRBV9 and TRBJ1-3, the full variable domain is DSGVTQTPKHLITATGQRVTLRCSPRSGDLSVYWYQQSLDQGLQFLIQYYNGEERAKGNILERFSAQQFPDLHSELNLSSLELGDSALYFCASSALGGYGNTIYFGEGSWLTVV.

About this clone: Within the sample, other DNA sequences also encode this same CDR3. This chain uses TRBV27 with TRBJ1-2; perhaps TRBD1 as D (5 bases). The CDR3 covers 13 residues. Germline CDR1 is MNHEY and CDR2 is SMNVEV (reference sequence). Trimming cost V 3 bases and J 1 base, with 6 bases left between them. The CDR3 sequence: CASSFRGNYGYTF. The CDR3, as DNA: TGTGCCAGCAGTTTTAGGGGTAACTATGGCTACACCTTC.

Concerning this clone itself: One junction end disagrees with the germline gene, perhaps due to a read error. This chain uses TRBV13 with TRBJ2-7; 11 nucleotides align to TRBD1. The germline V gene has CDR1 PRHDT and CDR2 FYEKMQ (reference sequence). The CDR3 is made up of 14 amino acids. The CDR3 is CASSPHLDRGHGDF. Written as DNA, the CDR3 is TGTGCCAGCAGCCCACATTTGGACAGGGGGCATGGGGACTTC.

V is TRBV2 and J is TRBJ1-4, with TRBD1 identical over 9 bases. V shed 3 bases, J shed 0 bases, and the junction held 2 bases outside the gene matches. The germline gives CDR1 SNHLY, CDR2 FYNNEI. This CDR3 is built from 16 residues. Here the CDR3 DNA reads TGTGCCAGCAGTGAGGACAGGGGTGCAACTAATGAAAAACTGTTTTTT. Protein sequence: CASSEDRGATNEKLFF. The full variable domain, rest sourced from reference TRBV2 and TRBJ1-4, is EPEVTQTPSHQVTQMGQEVILRCVPISNHLYFYWYRQILGQKVEFLVSFYNNEISEKSEIFDDQFSVERPDGSNFTLKIRSTKLEDSAMYFCASSEDRGATNEKLFFGSGTQLSVL.

The chain joins TRBV5-6 to TRBJ1-4; no reliable D call. Germline CDR1 SGHDT, CDR2 YYEEEE. The CDR3 has 15 residues. The V gene lost 2 bases and the J gene lost 4 bases, with 12 bases spanning the gap. CDR3 bases: TGTGCCAGCAGCTTCGGTGACGGACTTAATGAAAAACTGTTTTTT. Encoded protein: CASSFGDGLNEKLFF.

The chain uses TRBV19 and TRBJ1-2, with 12 nucleotides matching TRBD1. The germline gives CDR1 LNHDA, CDR2 SQIVND (reference sequence). V trimming: 5 bases; J trimming: 7 bases; junction bases outside the gene matches: 8. This CDR3 has 15 residues. The CDR3 is CASSALGQGAAGYTF. The CDR3 coding sequence is TGTGCCAGTAGTGCCCTGGGACAGGGGGCGGCTGGCTACACCTTC.

The chain recombines TRBV9 with TRBJ1-3; perhaps TRBD1 as D (5 bases). Deletions cut 2 bases from V and 2 bases from J, with 14 bases between. Germline-derived CDR1 and CDR2 are SGDLS and YYNGEE. The CDR3 is 16 residues long. Here the CDR3 DNA reads TGTGCCAGCAGCGTCAGGGCCGGGTTAACTGGAAACACCATATATTTT. This sequence encodes CASSVRAGLTGNTIYF.

This clone was observed a single time. The chain combines TRBV19 with TRBJ2-7; D gene ambiguous. Trimming stripped 3 bases from V and 3 bases from J, with 18 bases between. Looked up from germline, CDR1 is LNHDA and CDR2 is SQIVND (reference sequence). The CDR3 runs to 16 residues. In nucleotides, the CDR3 is TGTGCCAGTAGTATCCTGGGCAACATCCCCGTCTACGAGCAGTACTTC. Amino acid sequence: CASSILGNIPVYEQYF.